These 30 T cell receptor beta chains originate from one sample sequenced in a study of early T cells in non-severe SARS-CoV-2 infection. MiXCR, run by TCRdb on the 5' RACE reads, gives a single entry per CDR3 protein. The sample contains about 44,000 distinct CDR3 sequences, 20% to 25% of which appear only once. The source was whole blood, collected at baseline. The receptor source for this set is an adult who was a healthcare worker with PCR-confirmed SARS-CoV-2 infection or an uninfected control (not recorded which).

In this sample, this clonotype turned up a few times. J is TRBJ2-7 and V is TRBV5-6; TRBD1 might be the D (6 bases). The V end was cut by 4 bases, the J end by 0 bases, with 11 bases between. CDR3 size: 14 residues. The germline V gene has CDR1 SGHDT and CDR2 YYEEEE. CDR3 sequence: CASSMTGISYEQYF. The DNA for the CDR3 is TGTGCCAGCAGCATGACAGGCATCTCCTACGAGCAGTACTTC.

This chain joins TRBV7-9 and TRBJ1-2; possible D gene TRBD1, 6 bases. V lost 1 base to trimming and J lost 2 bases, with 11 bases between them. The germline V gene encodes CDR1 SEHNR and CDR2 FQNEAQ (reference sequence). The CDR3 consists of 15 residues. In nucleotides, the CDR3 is TGTGCCAGCAGCTTAGAGGACAGTCAGAACTATGGCTACACCTTC. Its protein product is CASSLEDSQNYGYTF.

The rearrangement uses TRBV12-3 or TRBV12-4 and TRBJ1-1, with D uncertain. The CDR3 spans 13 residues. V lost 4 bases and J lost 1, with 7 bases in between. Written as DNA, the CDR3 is TGTGCCAGCAGTTCTAACACGAACACTGAAGCTTTCTTT. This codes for CASSSNTNTEAFF.

CDR3 residues: CASSQEGMANTEAFF. The CDR3 coding sequence is TGTGCCAGCAGCCAAGAGGGGATGGCGAACACTGAAGCTTTCTTT. The chain uses TRBV4-2 and TRBJ1-1; D is ambiguous. Germline V lookup: CDR1 LGHNA, CDR2 YNFKEQ. The CDR3 has 15 residues. The V end lost 0 bases, the J end lost 1 base, and 9 bases lay between the germline ends.

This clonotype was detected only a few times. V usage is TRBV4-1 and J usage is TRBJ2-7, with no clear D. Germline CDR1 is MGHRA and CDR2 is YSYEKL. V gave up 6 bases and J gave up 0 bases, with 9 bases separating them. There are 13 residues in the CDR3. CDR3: CASRPPSSYEQYF. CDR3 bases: TGCGCCAGCAGGCCTCCAAGCTCCTACGAGCAGTACTTC.

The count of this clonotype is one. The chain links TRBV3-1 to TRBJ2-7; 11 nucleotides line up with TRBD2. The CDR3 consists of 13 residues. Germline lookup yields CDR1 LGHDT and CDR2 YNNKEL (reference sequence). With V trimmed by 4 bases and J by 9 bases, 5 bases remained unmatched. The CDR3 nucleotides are TGTGCCAGCAGCCTTAGCGGGGGGGCCGGGCAGTACTTC. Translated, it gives CASSLSGGAGQYF.

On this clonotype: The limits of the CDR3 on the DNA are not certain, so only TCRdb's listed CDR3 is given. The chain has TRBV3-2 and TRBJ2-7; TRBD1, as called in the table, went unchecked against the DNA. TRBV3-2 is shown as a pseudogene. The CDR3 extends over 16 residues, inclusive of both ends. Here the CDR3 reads CASSQDWGRGTYEQYF.

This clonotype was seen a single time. CDR3 bases: TGTGCCTGGAGTACCGGACTAGCGGGGACCTACGAGCAGTACTTC. As protein: CAWSTGLAGTYEQYF. The chain carries TRBV30 and TRBJ2-7; 12 bases align to TRBD2. The CDR3 consists of 15 residues. Germline assignment: CDR1 GTSNPN and CDR2 SVGIG (reference sequence). V lost 2 bases, J lost 2 bases, and 4 bases stayed unmatched. Together with reference TRBV30 and TRBJ2-7, the CDR3 gives the full variable domain: SQTIHQWPATLVQPVGSPLSLECTVEGTSNPNLYWYRQAAGRGLQLLFYSVGIGQISSEVPQNLSASRPQDRQFILSSKKLLLSDSGFYLCAWSTGLAGTYEQYFGPGTRLTVT.

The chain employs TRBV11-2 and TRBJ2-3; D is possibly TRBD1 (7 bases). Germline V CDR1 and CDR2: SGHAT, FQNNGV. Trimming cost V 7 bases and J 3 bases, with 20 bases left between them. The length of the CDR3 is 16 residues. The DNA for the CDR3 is TGTGCCAGCAACCCCAGGGGGGCGCGCGGAACAGATACGCAGTATTTT. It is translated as CASNPRGARGTDTQYF.

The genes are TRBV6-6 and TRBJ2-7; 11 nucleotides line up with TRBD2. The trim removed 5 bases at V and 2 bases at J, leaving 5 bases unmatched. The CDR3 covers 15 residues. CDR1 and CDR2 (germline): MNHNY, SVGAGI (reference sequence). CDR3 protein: CASSPPSGGTYEQYF. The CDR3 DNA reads TGTGCCAGCAGTCCCCCTAGCGGGGGGACCTACGAGCAGTACTTC.

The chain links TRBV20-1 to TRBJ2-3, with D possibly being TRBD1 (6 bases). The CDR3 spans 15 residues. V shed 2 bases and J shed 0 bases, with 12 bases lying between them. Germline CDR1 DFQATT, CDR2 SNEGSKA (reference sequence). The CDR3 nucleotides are TGCAGTGCTAGACGACAGGCTTCTAGCACAGATACGCAGTATTTT. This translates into CSARRQASSTDTQYF.

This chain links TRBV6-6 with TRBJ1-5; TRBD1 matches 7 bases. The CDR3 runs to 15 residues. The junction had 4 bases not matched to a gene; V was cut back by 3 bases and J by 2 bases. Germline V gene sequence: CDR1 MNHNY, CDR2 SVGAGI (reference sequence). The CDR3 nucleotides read TGTGCCAGCAGTTATGGGGGACAGCGCAATCAGCCCCAGCATTTT. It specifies CASSYGGQRNQPQHF.

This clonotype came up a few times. CDR3 DNA: TGTGCCAGCAGCACGGACAGGGCGGACACTGAAGCTTTCTTT. Its protein is CASSTDRADTEAFF. The chain recombines TRBV9 with TRBJ1-1; 8 bases are shared with TRBD1. CDR1 and CDR2 from the germline V gene are SGDLS and YYNGEE. The CDR3 spans 14 residues. V shed 4 bases, J shed 3 bases, and the junction held 5 bases outside the gene matches.

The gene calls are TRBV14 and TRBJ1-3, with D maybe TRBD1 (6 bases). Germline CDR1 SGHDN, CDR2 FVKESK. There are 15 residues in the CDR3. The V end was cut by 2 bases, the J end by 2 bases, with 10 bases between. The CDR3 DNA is TGTGCCAGCAGCCAAAAAGGACAGCCTGGAAACACCATATATTTT. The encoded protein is CASSQKGQPGNTIYF.

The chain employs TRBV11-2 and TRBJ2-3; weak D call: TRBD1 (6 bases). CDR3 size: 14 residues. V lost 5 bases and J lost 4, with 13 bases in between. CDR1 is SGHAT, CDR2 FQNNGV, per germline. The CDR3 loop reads CASSSQQGADTQYF. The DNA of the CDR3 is TGTGCCAGCAGCAGCCAACAGGGCGCAGATACGCAGTATTTT.

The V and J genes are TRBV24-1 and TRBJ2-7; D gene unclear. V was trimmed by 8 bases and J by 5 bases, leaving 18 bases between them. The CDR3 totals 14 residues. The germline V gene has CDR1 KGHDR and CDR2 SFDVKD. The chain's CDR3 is CATNPFGRINEQYF. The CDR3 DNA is TGTGCCACCAACCCCTTCGGCAGGATAAACGAGCAGTACTTC.

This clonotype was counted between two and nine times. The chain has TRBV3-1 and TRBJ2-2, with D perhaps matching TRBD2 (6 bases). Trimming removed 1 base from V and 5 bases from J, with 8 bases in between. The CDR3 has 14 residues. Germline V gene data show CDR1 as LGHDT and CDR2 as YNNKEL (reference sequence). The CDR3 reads CASSQVGGTGELFF. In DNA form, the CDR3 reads TGTGCCAGCAGCCAAGTTGGAGGGACCGGGGAGCTGTTTTTT.

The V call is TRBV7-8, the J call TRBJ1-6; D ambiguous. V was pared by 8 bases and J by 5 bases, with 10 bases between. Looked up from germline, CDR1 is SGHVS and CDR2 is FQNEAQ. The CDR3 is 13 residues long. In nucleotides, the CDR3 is TGTGCCAGCTCCCTCCGAGATAATTCACCCCTCCACTTT. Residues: CASSLRDNSPLHF.

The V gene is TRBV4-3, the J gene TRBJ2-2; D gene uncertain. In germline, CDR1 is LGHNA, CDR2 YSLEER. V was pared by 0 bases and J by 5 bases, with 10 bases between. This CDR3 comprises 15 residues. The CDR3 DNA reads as TGCGCCAGCAGCCAAGATGGCATAGGGACCGGGGAGCTGTTTTTT. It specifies CASSQDGIGTGELFF.

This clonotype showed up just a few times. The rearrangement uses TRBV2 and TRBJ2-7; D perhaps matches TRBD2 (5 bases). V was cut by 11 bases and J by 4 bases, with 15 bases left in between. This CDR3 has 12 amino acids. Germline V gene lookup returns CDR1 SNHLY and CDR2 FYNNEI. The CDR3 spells CAGRDYRYEQYF. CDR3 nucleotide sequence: TGTGCCGGCCGGGATTATCGGTACGAGCAGTACTTC. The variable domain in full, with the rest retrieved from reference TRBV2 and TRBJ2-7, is EPEVTQTPSHQVTQMGQEVILRCVPISNHLYFYWYRQILGQKVEFLVSFYNNEISEKSEIFDDQFSVERPDGSNFTLKIRSTKLEDSAMYFCAGRDYRYEQYFGPGTRLTVT.

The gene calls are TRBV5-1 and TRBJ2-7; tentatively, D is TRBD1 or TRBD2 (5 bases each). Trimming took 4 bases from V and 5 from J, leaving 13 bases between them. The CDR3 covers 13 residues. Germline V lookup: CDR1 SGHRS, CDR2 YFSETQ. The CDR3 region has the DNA TGCGCCAGCAGCACGATTGGGGGTGACGAGCAGTACTTC. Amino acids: CASSTIGGDEQYF.

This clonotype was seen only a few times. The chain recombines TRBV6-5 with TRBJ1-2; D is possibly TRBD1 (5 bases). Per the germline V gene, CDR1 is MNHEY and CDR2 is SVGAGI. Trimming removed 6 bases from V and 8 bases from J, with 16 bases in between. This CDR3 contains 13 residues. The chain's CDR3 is CASRRTYQVGYTF. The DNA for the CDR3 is TGTGCCAGCAGACGGACATATCAGGTCGGCTACACCTTC.

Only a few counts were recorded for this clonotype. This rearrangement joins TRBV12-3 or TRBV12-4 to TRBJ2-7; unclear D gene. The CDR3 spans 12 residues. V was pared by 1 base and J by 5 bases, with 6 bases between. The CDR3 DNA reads TGTGCCAGCAGTTTAGTAGTCCACGAGCAGTACTTC. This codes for CASSLVVHEQYF.

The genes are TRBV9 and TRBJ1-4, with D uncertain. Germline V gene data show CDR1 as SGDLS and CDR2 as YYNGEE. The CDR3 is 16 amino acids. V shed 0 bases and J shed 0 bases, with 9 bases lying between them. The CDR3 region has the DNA TGTGCCAGCAGCGTAGGAGCCCTTGCAACTAATGAAAAACTGTTTTTT. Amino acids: CASSVGALATNEKLFF.

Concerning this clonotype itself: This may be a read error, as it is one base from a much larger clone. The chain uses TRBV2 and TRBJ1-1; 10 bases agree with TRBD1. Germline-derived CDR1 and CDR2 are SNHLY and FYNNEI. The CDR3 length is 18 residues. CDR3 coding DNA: TGTGCCAGCAGTCGAGGTTATGGAGGGACAGGGGAGAACACTGAAGCTATCTTT. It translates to CASSRGYGGTGENTEAIF. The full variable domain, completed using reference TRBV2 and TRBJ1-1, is EPEVTQTPSHQVTQMGQEVILRCVPISNHLYFYWYRQILGQKVEFLVSFYNNEISEKSEIFDDQFSVERPDGSNFTLKIRSTKLEDSAMYFCASSRGYGGTGENTEAIFGQGTRLTVV.

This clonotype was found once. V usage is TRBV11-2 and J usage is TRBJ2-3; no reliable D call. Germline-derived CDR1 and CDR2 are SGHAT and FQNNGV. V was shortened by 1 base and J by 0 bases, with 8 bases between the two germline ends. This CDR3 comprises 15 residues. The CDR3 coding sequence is TGTGCCAGCAGCTTAGGGCATAGAAGCACAGATACGCAGTATTTT. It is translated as CASSLGHRSTDTQYF.

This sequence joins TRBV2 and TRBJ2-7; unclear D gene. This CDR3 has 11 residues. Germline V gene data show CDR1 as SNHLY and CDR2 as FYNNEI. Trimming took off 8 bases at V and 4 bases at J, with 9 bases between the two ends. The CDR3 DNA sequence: TGTGCCAGCGCGGAGTGGTACGAGCAGTACTTC. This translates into CASAEWYEQYF. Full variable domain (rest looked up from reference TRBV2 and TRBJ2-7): EPEVTQTPSHQVTQMGQEVILRCVPISNHLYFYWYRQILGQKVEFLVSFYNNEISEKSEIFDDQFSVERPDGSNFTLKIRSTKLEDSAMYFCASAEWYEQYFGPGTRLTVT.

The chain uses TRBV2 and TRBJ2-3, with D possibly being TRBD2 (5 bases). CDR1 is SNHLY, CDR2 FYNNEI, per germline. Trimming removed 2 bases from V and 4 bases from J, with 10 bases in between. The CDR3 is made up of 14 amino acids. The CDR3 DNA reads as TGTGCCAGCAGTGAAAGGATGGAGGCAGATACGCAGTATTTT. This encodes CASSERMEADTQYF.

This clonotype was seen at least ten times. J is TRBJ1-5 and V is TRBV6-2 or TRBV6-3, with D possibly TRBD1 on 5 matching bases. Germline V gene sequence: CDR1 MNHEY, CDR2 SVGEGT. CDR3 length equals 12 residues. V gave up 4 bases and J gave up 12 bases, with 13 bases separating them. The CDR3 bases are TGTGCCAGCAGTTTACCCCCGGGACGCCAGCATTTT. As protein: CASSLPPGRQHF.

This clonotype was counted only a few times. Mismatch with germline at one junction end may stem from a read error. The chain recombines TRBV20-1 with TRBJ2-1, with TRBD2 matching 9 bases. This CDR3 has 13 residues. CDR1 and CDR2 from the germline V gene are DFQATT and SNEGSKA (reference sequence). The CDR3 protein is CSAPQEGMGLAVF. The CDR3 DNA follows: TGCAGTGCCCCCCAGGAGGGTATGGGACTAGCTGTCTTC.